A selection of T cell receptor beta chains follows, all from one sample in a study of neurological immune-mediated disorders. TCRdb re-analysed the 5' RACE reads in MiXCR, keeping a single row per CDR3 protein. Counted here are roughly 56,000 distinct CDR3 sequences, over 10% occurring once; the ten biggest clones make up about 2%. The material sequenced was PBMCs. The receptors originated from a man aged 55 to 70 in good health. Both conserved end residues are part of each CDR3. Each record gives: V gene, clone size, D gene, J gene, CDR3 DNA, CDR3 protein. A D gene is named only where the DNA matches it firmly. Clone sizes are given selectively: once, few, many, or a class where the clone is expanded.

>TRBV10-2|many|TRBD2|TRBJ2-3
TGCGCCAGCAGGACTAGCGGGGGGTCAGATACGCAGTATTTT
CASRTSGGSDTQYF
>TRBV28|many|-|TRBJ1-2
TGTGCCAGCAGTTTAGCGCAAACCAAGGGTGGCTACACCTTC
CASSLAQTKGGYTF
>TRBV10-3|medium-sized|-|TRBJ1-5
TGTGCCATCAGTGAGCGGGGGACCCCCGGTCAGCCCCAGCATTTT
CAISERGTPGQPQHF
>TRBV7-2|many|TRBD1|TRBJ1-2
TGTGCCACACGACAGGGCACTAACTATGGCTACACCTTC
CATRQGTNYGYTF
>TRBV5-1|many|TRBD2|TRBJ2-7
TGCGCCAGCAGCCATAAAACAGCGGGGGCCTCCTACGAGCAGTACTTC
CASSHKTAGASYEQYF
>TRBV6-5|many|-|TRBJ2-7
TGTGCCAGCAGTAGGGACCAGGGGTACGAGCAGTACTTC
CASSRDQGYEQYF
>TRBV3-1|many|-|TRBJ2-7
TGTGCCAGCAGCCCCGCCAGTGTACCTACCTACGAGCAGTACTTC
CASSPASVPTYEQYF
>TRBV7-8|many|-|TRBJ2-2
TGTGCCAGCAGCTTAGCGCCGGGCCCCGGGGAGCTGTTTTTT
CASSLAPGPGELFF
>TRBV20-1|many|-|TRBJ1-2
TGCAGTGCTAGAGATGGAACCACAAGGGCCTATGGCTACACCTTC
CSARDGTTRAYGYTF
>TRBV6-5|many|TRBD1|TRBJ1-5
TGTGCCAGCAGGAACAGGGGAAGCAATCAGCCCCAGCATTTT
CASRNRGSNQPQHF
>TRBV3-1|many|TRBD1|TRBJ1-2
TGTGCCAGCAGCCACAGACAGGGAGGAGCCTACACCTTC
CASSHRQGGAYTF
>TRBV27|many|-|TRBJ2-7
TGTGCCAGCAGTTTGTGGGGTGTCGGGGAGCAGTACTTC
CASSLWGVGEQYF
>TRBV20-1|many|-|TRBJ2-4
TGCAGTGCTAGAGATCTCGGGGAGGGGGCGTCCAAAAACATTCAGTACTTC
CSARDLGEGASKNIQYF
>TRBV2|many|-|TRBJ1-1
TGTGCCAGCAGCCGCAGGCCGAGTGAGAACACTGAAGCTTTCTTT
CASSRRPSENTEAFF
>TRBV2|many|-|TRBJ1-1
TGTGCCAGCAGTGAACAGGGCAGCAAGAACACTGAAGCTTTCTTT
CASSEQGSKNTEAFF
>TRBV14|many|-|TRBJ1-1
TGTGCCAGCAGCAGACGGGCGGGGGACACTGAAGCTTTCTTT
CASSRRAGDTEAFF
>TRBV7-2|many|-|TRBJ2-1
TGTGCCAGCAGCTTCCGCGGCGGGTCCCTACAGGGTGAGCAGTTCTTC
CASSFRGGSLQGEQFF
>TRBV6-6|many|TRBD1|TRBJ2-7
TGTGCCAGCAGTTACTCAGGGACAGGGGGCGAGCAGTACTTC
CASSYSGTGGEQYF
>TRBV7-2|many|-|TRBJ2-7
TGTGCCAGCAGCTGGGACTTCTACGAGCAGTACTTC
CASSWDFYEQYF
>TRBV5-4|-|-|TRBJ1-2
TGTGCCAGCAGCTGGGGACGGACTCCCAACTATGGCTACACCTTC
CASSWGRTPNYGYTF
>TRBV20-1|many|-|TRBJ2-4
TGCAGTGCTAGGGACCCGGGTTTAGCCAAAAACATTCAGTACTTC
CSARDPGLAKNIQYF
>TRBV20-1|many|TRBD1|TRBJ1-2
TGCAGTGCTCAGGGACAGTTAAACTATGGCTACACCTTC
CSAQGQLNYGYTF
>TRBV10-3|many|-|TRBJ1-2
TGTGCCATCAGTGAGTCCCCCGACGGCTCTATTGGCTACACCTTC
CAISESPDGSIGYTF
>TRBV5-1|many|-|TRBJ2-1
TGCGCCAGCAGCAGGTCTGAACTCCGCTCCAATGAGCAGTTCTTC
CASSRSELRSNEQFF
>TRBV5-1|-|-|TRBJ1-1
TGCACCAGCAGCTTGGGGGGCCGTCACACTGAAGCTTTCTTT
CTSSLGGRHTEAFF
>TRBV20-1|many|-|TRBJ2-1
TGCAGTGCCGGGGGACTGTACAATGAGCAGTTCTTC
CSAGGLYNEQFF
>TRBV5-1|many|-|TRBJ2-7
TGCGCCAGCAGCACCCAACGGGGGGCCCTCTTCGAGCAGTACTTC
CASSTQRGALFEQYF
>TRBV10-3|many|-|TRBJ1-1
TGTGCCATCAGTGAGTCGGGGGTGAACACTGAAGCTTTCTTT
CAISESGVNTEAFF
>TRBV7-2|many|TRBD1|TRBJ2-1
TGTGCCAGCAGCTTAGATGGGACAGCCCTTAGAGAGCAGTTCTTC
CASSLDGTALREQFF
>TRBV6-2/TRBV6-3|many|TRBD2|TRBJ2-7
TGTGCCAGCAGTTACTCCCTAGCGGGGGCACCCTACGAGCAGTACTTC
CASSYSLAGAPYEQYF
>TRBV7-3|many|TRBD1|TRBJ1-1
TGTGCCAGCAGCCCCCAAGGGGGCTTCACTGAAGCTTTCTTT
CASSPQGGFTEAFF
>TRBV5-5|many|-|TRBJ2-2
TGTGCCAGCAGCACCGGGACCTCGAACACCGGGGAGCTGTTTTTT
CASSTGTSNTGELFF
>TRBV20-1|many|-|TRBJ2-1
TGCAGTGCTAGATACCTCAATGAGCAGTTCTTC
CSARYLNEQFF
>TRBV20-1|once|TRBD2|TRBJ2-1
TGCAGTGCAAACCAGCTAGCGGGGGGGCTCGATATATACAATGAGCAGTTCTTC
CSANQLAGGLDIYNEQFF
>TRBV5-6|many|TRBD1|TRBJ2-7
TGTGCCAGCAGCTCGGACAGGGACGGCGAGCAGTACTTC
CASSSDRDGEQYF
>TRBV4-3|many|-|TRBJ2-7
TGCGCCAGCAGCCCGACGGGGCCAGGGATGGAGCAGTACTTC
CASSPTGPGMEQYF
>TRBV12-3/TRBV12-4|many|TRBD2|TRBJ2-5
TGTGCCAGCAGGTCGGGGGACTATTCCCGACTTGAGGACTTC
CASRSGDYSRLEDF
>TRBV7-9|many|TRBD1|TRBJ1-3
TGTGCCAGCAGTGGACAGGGGGTATACACCATATATTTT
CASSGQGVYTIYF
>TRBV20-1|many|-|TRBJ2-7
TGCAGTGCTAACCGGGACGGGAGCTCCTACGAGCAGTACTTC
CSANRDGSSYEQYF
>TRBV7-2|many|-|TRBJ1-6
TGTGCCAGCAGCTTCGGACGGAACAATTCACCCCTCCACTTT
CASSFGRNNSPLHF
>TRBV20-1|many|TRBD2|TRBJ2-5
TGCAGTGCTAGAGACCCTAGCGGACAAGAGACCCAGTACTTC
CSARDPSGQETQYF
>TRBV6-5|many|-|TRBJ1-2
TGTGCCAGCCGCCGCGGGGAGGACTATGGCTACACCTTC
CASRRGEDYGYTF
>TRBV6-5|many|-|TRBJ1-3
TGTGCCAGCAGACCCCCGACAGGCTCTGGAAACACCATATATTTT
CASRPPTGSGNTIYF
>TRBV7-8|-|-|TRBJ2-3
TGTGCCAGCAGCCTTACTAGGGAGGGGGCCGGGACGCAGTATTTT
CASSLTREGAGTQYF
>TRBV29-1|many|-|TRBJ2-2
TGCAGCGTTTTGGTAGCCGTAAAAAGGAACACCGGGGAGCTGTTTTTT
CSVLVAVKRNTGELFF
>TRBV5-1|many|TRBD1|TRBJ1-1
TGCGCCAGCAGCTTGCAGGGGGCGACGATGAACACTGAAGCTTTCTTT
CASSLQGATMNTEAFF
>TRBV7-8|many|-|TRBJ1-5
TGTGCCAGCGCCTTAGCGGCAAACGGGCGACAGCCCCAGCATTTT
CASALAANGRQPQHF
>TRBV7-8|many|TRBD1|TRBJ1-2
TGTGCCAGCAGCACAGGGGACTATGGCTACACCTTC
CASSTGDYGYTF
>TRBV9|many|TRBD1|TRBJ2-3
TGTGCCAGCAGCGGCGGACAGGGCCAGGGCACAGATACGCAGTATTTT
CASSGGQGQGTDTQYF
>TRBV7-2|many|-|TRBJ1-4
TGTGCCAGCAGCTTACCAGAGACAGGACTGTTTTTT
CASSLPETGLFF
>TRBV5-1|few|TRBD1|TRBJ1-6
TGCGCCAGCAGCTTGATGGGACAGAATAATTCACCCCTCCACTTT
CASSLMGQNNSPLHF
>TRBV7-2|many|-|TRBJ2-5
TGTGCCAGCAGCTCCCGAAGGGGGGGTCAAGAGACCCAGTACTTC
CASSSRRGGQETQYF